This T cell receptor beta chain stems from a study of cytomegalovirus exposure and HLA in healthy donors. Whole-study results and caveats: Most TCR sequences were uncommon, yet certain public TCRs appeared in many donors. Researchers reported from a later analysis that most CMV-associated TCR beta chains appeared HLA-restricted.

Use of 60 Vbeta and 13 Jbeta primers characterized the PCR. Clones were read by immunoSEQ multiplex PCR, and TCRdb kept only the in-frame ones, dropping some. The sample records some 64,000 clones, 80% to 90% being singletons. As for this clone: The antigen remains unidentified.

The receptor was derived from a man aged 30 to 45 in good health and CMV-seropositive. The source material was PBMCs.

The CDR3 bases are TGCGCCAGCAGCCAAGATCCCGCACTGGAGATAAGGCAAGATACGCAGTATTTT. As protein: CASSQDPALEIRQDTQYF. V and J are TRBV4-1 and TRBJ2-3; D is unresolved. V was cut by 0 bases and J by 5 bases, with 21 bases left in between. Germline assignment: CDR1 MGHRA and CDR2 YSYEKL. The CDR3 extends over 18 amino acids.